Listed here are 26 T cell receptor beta chains from one sample, sequenced in a study of blood T cells in healthy people across ages. It was with a sample-barcoded 5' primer and a J-beta primer mix that a second PCR of roughly 7 to 12 cycles was run. TCRdb reprocessed the 5' RACE reads via MiXCR and lists one record per CDR3 protein. The sample contains about 570,000 distinct CDR3 sequences, approximately 25% of which appear only once. Sample: blood. Source of these receptors: a woman aged 65 to 85 in good health.

This chain uses TRBV24-1 with TRBJ1-1; a weak D match, TRBD1 (5 bases). Germline V gene data show CDR1 as KGHDR and CDR2 as SFDVKD. V gave up 3 bases and J gave up 6 bases, with 10 bases separating them. The CDR3 is 13 amino acids. The CDR3 nucleotides are TGTGCCACCAGTGATGGGGGAAGGGCTGAAGCTTTCTTT. Its protein product is CATSDGGRAEAFF.

This clonotype has more than one count but fewer than ten. The rearrangement uses TRBV12-3 or TRBV12-4 and TRBJ1-3; D gene unclear. Trimming pared 6 bases from V and 0 bases from J, leaving 21 bases between. The CDR3 is made up of 18 amino acids. CDR3 amino acids: CASSPLQLRISSGNTIYF. CDR3 nucleotides: TGTGCCAGCAGCCCACTCCAACTCCGGATTAGCTCTGGAAACACCATATATTTT.

This clonotype was found a few times. The genes are TRBV7-9 and TRBJ2-7; D is uncertain. This CDR3 has 15 amino acids. With 5 bases removed from V and 2 bases from J, the gap between germline ends came to 16 bases. Germline assignment: CDR1 SEHNR and CDR2 FQNEAQ (reference sequence). The CDR3 loop reads CASSPYRSGPYEQYF. CDR3 bases: TGTGCCAGCAGCCCCTACCGATCTGGGCCCTACGAGCAGTACTTC. Filled out from reference TRBV7-9 and TRBJ2-7, the complete variable domain reads DTGVSQNPRHKITKRGQNVTFRCDPISEHNRLYWYRQTLGQGPEFLTYFQNEAQLEKSRLLSDRFSAERPKGSFSTLEIQRTEQGDSAMYLCASSPYRSGPYEQYFGPGTRLTVT.

This clonotype was observed a few times. CDR3 in DNA: TGTGCCAGCAGTGACTCGGGGGAGAACACTGAAGCTTTCTTT. The encoded protein is CASSDSGENTEAFF. V is TRBV6-4 and J is TRBJ1-1; possibly TRBD1 for D (5 bases). This CDR3 is 14 amino acids long. The V end lost 0 bases, the J end lost 1 base, and 6 bases lay between the germline ends. Germline V CDR1 and CDR2: MRHNA, SNTAGT.

The chain is built from TRBV4-1 and TRBJ1-4; 8 positions match TRBD1. Unmatched junction bases numbered 10, after V lost 4 bases and J lost 12 bases. Germline V gene lookup returns CDR1 MGHRA and CDR2 YSYEKL. This CDR3 region has 14 residues. The CDR3 DNA sequence: TGCGCCAGCAGCCCCAGGACAGGGACGTCGGAACTGTTTTTT. Its translation is CASSPRTGTSELFF.

This clonotype was observed a handful of times. The J gene is TRBJ2-5, the V gene TRBV7-2, with D perhaps given as TRBD1 or TRBD2 (6 bases each). The J call may be mistaken, given a closer DNA end match to TRBJ2-1. Germline-derived CDR1 and CDR2 are SGHTA and FQGNSA. CDR3 length: 14 amino acids. This CDR3 is CASSLFEGGNEQFF. The DNA of the CDR3 is TGTGCCAGCAGCTTATTTGAGGGGGGCAATGAGCAGTTCTTC.

The chain uses TRBV7-9 and TRBJ1-3, with a tentative D call TRBD1 (6 bases). V was cut by 5 bases and J by 8 bases, with 10 bases left in between. CDR3 length: 12 residues. Germline assignment: CDR1 SEHNR and CDR2 FQNEAQ (reference sequence). The CDR3 DNA follows: TGTGCCAGCAGCCTACAGGGTGACACCATATATTTT. It yields the protein CASSLQGDTIYF.

This clonotype was counted between two and nine times. The chain recombines TRBV7-2 with TRBJ1-2; 7 nucleotides match TRBD1. V lost 8 bases and J lost 0; bases outside the gene matches: 6. There are 14 residues in the CDR3. Germline CDR1 SGHTA, CDR2 FQGNSA. The CDR3 nucleotides are TGTGCCAGCGCCGGAGGGACAGCTAACTATGGCTACACCTTC. Translating gives CASAGGTANYGYTF.

This clonotype was counted between two and nine times. V is TRBV7-8 and J is TRBJ1-2; 7 nucleotides agree with TRBD1. Germline CDR1 is SGHVS and CDR2 is FQNEAQ. Trimming at V came to 5 bases and at J to 8 bases, leaving 5 bases not matched to a gene. There are 12 residues in the CDR3. CDR3 sequence reads: CASSIVQGGYTF. The CDR3 DNA follows: TGTGCCAGCAGCATAGTACAGGGGGGCTACACCTTC.

V usage is TRBV4-3 and J usage is TRBJ1-2; 11 bases agree with TRBD1. From germline, CDR1 is LGHNA and CDR2 YSLEER. Losses at the gene ends were 1 base for V and 5 bases for J; bases not matched to a gene: 9. The CDR3 is made up of 17 amino acids. CDR3 loop: CASSQGRRDRGRYGYTF. Written as DNA, the CDR3 is TGCGCCAGCAGCCAAGGAAGACGGGACAGGGGGAGGTATGGCTACACCTTC.

This clonotype has ten or more counts. This chain links TRBV20-1 with TRBJ2-5; the match to TRBD2 covers 14 bases. CDR3 length equals 17 residues. Trimming at V came to 5 bases and at J to 1 base, leaving 9 bases not matched to a gene. Germline CDR1 is DFQATT and CDR2 is SNEGSKA (reference sequence). The CDR3 DNA is TGCAGTGCTGCGACTAGCGGGGGGGCCTTGCCCCAAGAGACCCAGTACTTC. Translation gives CSAATSGGALPQETQYF.

In its sample, this clonotype was seen a few times. V gene TRBV6-2 or TRBV6-3 combines with J gene TRBJ2-7, with 10 bases aligning to TRBD1. CDR3 length: 15 amino acids. After removal of 7 bases from V and 2 bases from J, the junction contained 8 bases not matched to a gene. The V gene's germline CDR1 is MNHEY and CDR2 SVGEGT. In DNA, the CDR3 is TGTGCCAGCATTGAGGACAGGGGGGACACCTACGAGCAGTACTTC. This encodes CASIEDRGDTYEQYF.

This clonotype was detected only a few times. The chain employs TRBV5-5 and TRBJ1-5; D gene ambiguous. This CDR3 comprises 13 residues. The germline V and J ends were trimmed by 2 bases and 10 bases, with 13 bases remaining between them. The germline CDR1 and CDR2 sequences are SGHKS and YYEKEE (reference sequence). DNA of the CDR3: TGTGCCAGCAGCTTTCAAGGGTCGGAACCCCAGCATTTT. Protein: CASSFQGSEPQHF.

The chain couples TRBV9 to TRBJ1-5; no firm D call. The V end was cut by 0 bases, the J end by 2 bases, with 9 bases between. The germline V gene encodes CDR1 SGDLS and CDR2 YYNGEE. The CDR3 is 15 amino acids. CDR3 amino acids: CASSVGLGGNQPQHF. In DNA form, the CDR3 reads TGTGCCAGCAGCGTAGGGTTGGGAGGCAATCAGCCCCAGCATTTT.

This clonotype was seen a handful of times. V usage is TRBV20-1 and J usage is TRBJ1-4, with D tentatively TRBD1 (5 bases). Germline lookup yields CDR1 DFQATT and CDR2 SNEGSKA (reference sequence). The V and J ends lost 2 bases and 8 bases respectively, with 18 bases between them. The CDR3 loop spans 15 amino acids. The CDR3 DNA follows: TGCAGTGCTAGACTCCCCTCGGGCAGGGCGGAAAAACTGTTTTTT. Translation: CSARLPSGRAEKLFF.

This clonotype was observed a handful of times. This chain connects TRBV5-1 to TRBJ1-4; D possibly corresponds to TRBD1 (5 bases). The CDR3 is 15 residues long. Trimming took 2 bases from V and 6 from J, leaving 14 bases between them. The V gene's germline CDR1 is SGHRS and CDR2 YFSETQ. This chain's CDR3 is CASSFAPGTDEKLFF. CDR3 coding DNA: TGCGCCAGCAGCTTCGCCCCAGGGACGGATGAAAAACTGTTTTTT.

V and J are TRBV15 and TRBJ1-1; D possibly corresponds to TRBD1 (6 bases). Germline CDR1 LNHNV, CDR2 YYDKDF (reference sequence). The V end was cut by 2 bases, the J end by 5 bases, with 12 bases between. The CDR3 has 14 amino acids. This CDR3 is CATSRIRGGTEAFF. As DNA, the CDR3 is TGTGCCACCAGCAGAATCCGAGGGGGGACTGAAGCTTTCTTT.

J is TRBJ2-7 and V is TRBV7-2; 9 nucleotides line up with TRBD2. The end of the DNA fits TRBJ2-5 better, so the J call may be wrong. The germline V gene has CDR1 SGHTA and CDR2 FQGNSA. CDR3 length: 13 amino acids. CDR3 DNA sequence: TGTGCCAGCAGAAGGAGCGGGGGGGAGACCCAGTACTTC. It specifies CASRRSGGETQYF.

The chain uses TRBV4-3 and TRBJ1-2; 8 bases agree with TRBD1. Germline loops: CDR1 LGHNA, CDR2 YSLEER. The junction had 4 bases not matched to a gene; V was cut back by 2 bases and J by 8 bases. The CDR3 loop spans 13 amino acids. The CDR3 region is CASSQSGGRGYTF. In nucleotides, the CDR3 is TGCGCCAGCAGCCAATCAGGGGGCAGAGGCTACACCTTC.

The table lists this clonotype with a few counts. The J gene is TRBJ2-1, the V gene TRBV6-2 or TRBV6-3; D is unresolved. CDR3 length: 14 residues. Germline loops: CDR1 MNHEY, CDR2 SVGEGT. V was cut by 6 bases and J by 4 bases, with 13 bases left in between. The CDR3 bases are TGTGCCAGCAGACAAAATCTAGAGTACAATGAGCAGTTCTTC. Its translation is CASRQNLEYNEQFF.

V and J are TRBV6-1 and TRBJ2-5, with D hard to call. V was pared by 4 bases and J by 0 bases, with 9 bases between. The germline gives CDR1 MNHNS, CDR2 SASEGT. There are 14 residues in the CDR3. CDR3 loop: CASSARHDQETQYF. In nucleotides, the CDR3 is TGTGCCAGCAGTGCGCGACATGACCAAGAGACCCAGTACTTC.

In this sample, this clonotype turned up a few times. Mismatch with germline at one junction end may stem from a read error. The rearrangement joins TRBV13 to TRBJ2-5; TRBD2 aligns across 11 bases. The CDR3 runs 15 residues. Germline V gives CDR1 PRHDT, CDR2 FYEKMQ (reference sequence). This CDR3 is CASSFTSGGQETRYF. The CDR3 region has the DNA TGTGCCAGCAGCTTTACTAGCGGGGGACAAGAGACCCGGTACTTC.

The rearrangement uses TRBV24-1 and TRBJ2-5, with a weak D call TRBD1 (5 bases). V was shortened by 5 bases and J by 3 bases, with 12 bases between the two germline ends. Germline V CDR1 and CDR2: KGHDR, SFDVKD. The CDR3 covers 14 residues. The CDR3: CATSAPTAKETQYF. In DNA form, the CDR3 reads TGTGCCACCAGTGCCCCGACAGCTAAAGAGACCCAGTACTTC.

The CDR3 spells CASSEQASQAQTQYF. The CDR3 DNA follows: TGTGCCAGCAGTGAACAAGCTAGCCAGGCGCAGACCCAGTACTTC. The V call is TRBV2, the J call TRBJ2-5; tentatively, D is TRBD2 (5 bases). Between the trimmed V and J ends, which lost 2 bases and 6 bases, there was a span of 16 bases. The length of the CDR3 is 15 residues. Germline V CDR1 and CDR2: SNHLY, FYNNEI.

The rearrangement uses TRBV20-1 and TRBJ1-5; possible D gene TRBD1, 5 bases. V lost 5 bases and J lost 5, with 19 bases in between. This CDR3 region has 15 residues. Looked up from germline, CDR1 is DFQATT and CDR2 is SNEGSKA (reference sequence). The CDR3 region is CSAPIMGGEHQPQHF. The CDR3 DNA reads TGCAGTGCTCCGATAATGGGGGGGGAGCATCAGCCCCAGCATTTT.

The chain couples TRBV20-1 to TRBJ2-4; perhaps TRBD1 as D (8 bases). V lost 3 bases to trimming and J lost 3 bases, with 15 bases between them. CDR1 is DFQATT, CDR2 SNEGSKA, per germline (reference sequence). The CDR3 spans 15 residues. CDR3 amino acids: CSASYTGGVKNIQYF. In DNA, the CDR3 is TGCAGTGCTAGTTATACAGGGGGGGTCAAAAACATTCAGTACTTC.